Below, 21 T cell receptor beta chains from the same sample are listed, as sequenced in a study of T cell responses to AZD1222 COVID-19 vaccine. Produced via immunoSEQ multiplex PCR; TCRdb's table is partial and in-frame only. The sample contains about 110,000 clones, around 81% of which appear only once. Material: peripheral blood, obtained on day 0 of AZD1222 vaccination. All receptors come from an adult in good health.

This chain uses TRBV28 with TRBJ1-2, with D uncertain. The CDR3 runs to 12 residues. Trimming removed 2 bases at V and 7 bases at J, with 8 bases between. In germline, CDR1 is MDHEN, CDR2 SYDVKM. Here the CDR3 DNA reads TGTGCCAGCAGTTTAGGTATCTCTGGCTACACCTTC. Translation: CASSLGISGYTF.

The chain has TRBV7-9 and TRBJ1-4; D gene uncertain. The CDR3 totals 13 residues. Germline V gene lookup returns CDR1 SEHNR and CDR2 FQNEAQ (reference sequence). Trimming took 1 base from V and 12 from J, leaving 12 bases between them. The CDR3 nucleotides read TGTGCCAGCAGCTTAGAGGCCCCGGCGGAACTGTTTTTT. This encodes CASSLEAPAELFF.

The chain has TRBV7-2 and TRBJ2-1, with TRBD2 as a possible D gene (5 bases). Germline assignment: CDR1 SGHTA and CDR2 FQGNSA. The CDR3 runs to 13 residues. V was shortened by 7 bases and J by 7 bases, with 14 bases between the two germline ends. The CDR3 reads CASTDLVRNEQFF. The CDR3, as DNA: TGTGCCAGCACGGACTTGGTCAGGAATGAGCAGTTCTTC.

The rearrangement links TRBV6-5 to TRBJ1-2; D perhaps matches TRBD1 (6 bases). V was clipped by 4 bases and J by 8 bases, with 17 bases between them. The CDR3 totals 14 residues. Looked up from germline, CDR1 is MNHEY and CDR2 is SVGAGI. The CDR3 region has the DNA TGTGCCAGCAGTTCAACAGGGACATCGGAAGGCTACACCTTC. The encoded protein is CASSSTGTSEGYTF.

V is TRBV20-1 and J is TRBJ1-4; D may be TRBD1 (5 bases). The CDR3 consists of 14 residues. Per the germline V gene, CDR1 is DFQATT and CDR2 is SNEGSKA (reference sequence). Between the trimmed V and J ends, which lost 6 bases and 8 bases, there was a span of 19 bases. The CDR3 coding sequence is TGCAGTGCGAGTGACCCCCGGGACCGCGAAAAACTGTTTTTT. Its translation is CSASDPRDREKLFF.

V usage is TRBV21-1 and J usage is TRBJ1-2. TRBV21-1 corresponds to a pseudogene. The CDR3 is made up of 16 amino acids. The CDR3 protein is CASSTGVRGLNYGYTF. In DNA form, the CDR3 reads TGTGCCAGCAGTACCGGGGTTCGGGGTCTTAACTATGGCTACACCTTC.

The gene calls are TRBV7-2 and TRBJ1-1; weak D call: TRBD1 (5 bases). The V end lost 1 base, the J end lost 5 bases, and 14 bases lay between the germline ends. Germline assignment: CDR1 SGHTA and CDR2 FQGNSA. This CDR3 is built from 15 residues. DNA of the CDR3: TGTGCCAGCAGCTTAGTAACCCAGGGAAAGACTGAAGCTTTCTTT. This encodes CASSLVTQGKTEAFF.

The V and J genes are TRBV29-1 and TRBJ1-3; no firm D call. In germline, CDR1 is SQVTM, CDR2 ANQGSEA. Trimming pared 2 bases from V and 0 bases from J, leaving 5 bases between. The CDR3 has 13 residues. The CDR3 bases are TGCAGCGTTGAACAGAGCTCTGGAAACACCATATATTTT. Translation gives CSVEQSSGNTIYF.

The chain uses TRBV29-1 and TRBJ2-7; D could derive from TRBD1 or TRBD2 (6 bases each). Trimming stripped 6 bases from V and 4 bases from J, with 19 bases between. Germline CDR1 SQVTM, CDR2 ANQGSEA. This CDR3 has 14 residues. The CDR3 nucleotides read TGCAGCGTCCAAGGGGGGTACAGTGGTTACGAGCAGTACTTC. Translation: CSVQGGYSGYEQYF.

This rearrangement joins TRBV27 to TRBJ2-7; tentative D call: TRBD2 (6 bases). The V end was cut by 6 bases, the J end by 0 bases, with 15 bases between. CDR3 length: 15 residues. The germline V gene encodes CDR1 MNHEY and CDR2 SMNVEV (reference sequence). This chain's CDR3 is CASSMVGGNSYEQYF. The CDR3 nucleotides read TGTGCCAGCAGCATGGTTGGGGGGAACTCCTACGAGCAGTACTTC.

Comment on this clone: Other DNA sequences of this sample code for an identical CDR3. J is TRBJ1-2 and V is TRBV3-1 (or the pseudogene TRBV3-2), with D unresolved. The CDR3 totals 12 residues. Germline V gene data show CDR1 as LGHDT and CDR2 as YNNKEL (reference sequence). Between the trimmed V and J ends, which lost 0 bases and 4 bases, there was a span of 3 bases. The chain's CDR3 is CASSQDSYGYTF. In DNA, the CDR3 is TGTGCCAGCAGCCAAGATAGCTATGGCTACACCTTC.

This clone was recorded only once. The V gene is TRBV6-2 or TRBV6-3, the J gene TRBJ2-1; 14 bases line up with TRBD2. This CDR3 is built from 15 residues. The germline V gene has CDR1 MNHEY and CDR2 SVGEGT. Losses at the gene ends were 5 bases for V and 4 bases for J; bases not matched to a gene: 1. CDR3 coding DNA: TGTGCCAGCAGTGGACTAGCGGGGGGATACAATGAGCAGTTCTTC. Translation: CASSGLAGGYNEQFF.

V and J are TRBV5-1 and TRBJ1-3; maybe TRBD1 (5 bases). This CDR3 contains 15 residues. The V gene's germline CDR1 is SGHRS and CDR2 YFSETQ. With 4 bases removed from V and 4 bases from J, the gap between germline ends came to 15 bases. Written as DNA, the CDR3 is TGCGCCAGCAGCCGCCTCCCAGGGAACGGAAACACCATATATTTT. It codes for CASSRLPGNGNTIYF.

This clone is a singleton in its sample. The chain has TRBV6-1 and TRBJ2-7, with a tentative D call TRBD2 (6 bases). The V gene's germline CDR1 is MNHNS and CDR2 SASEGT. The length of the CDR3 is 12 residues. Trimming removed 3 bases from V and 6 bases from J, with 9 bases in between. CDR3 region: CASSDPGGEQYF. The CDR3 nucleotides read TGTGCCAGCAGTGATCCCGGGGGCGAGCAGTACTTC.

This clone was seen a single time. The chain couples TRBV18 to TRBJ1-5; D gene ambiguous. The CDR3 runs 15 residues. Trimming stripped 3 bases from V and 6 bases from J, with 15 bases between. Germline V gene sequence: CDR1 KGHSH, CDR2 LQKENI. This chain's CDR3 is CASSPTSAGSQPQHF. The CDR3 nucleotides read TGTGCCAGCTCACCCACGTCCGCTGGGAGTCAGCCCCAGCATTTT. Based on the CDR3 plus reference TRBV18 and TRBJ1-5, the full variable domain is NAGVMQNPRHLVRRRGQEARLRCSPMKGHSHVYWYRQLPEEGLKFMVYLQKENIIDESGMPKERFSAEFPKEGPSILRIQQVVRGDSAAYFCASSPTSAGSQPQHFGDGTRLSIL.

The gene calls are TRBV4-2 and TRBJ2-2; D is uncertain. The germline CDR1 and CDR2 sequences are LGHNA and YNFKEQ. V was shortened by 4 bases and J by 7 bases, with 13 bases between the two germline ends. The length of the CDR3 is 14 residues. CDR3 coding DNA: TGTGCCAGCAGCCTCCCGATGCAAAACGGGGAGCTGTTTTTT. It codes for CASSLPMQNGELFF.

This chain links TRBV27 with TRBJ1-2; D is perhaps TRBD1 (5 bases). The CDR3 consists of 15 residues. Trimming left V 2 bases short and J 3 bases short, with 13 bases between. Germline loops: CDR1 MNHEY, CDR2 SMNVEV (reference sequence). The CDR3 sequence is CASSLREGIDYGYTF. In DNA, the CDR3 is TGTGCCAGCAGTTTACGGGAGGGGATCGACTATGGCTACACCTTC.

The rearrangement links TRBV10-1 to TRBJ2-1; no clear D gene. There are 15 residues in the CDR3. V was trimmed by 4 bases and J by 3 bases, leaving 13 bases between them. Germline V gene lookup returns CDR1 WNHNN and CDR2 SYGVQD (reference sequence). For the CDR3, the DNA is TGCGCCAGCAGTGTCGCTAGAACTTTCTACAATGAGCAGTTCTTC. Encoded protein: CASSVARTFYNEQFF.

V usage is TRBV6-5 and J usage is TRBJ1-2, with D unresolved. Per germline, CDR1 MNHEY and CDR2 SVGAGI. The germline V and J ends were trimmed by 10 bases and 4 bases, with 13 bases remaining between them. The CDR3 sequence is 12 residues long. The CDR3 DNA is TGTGCCATCACCTTCGGCAGCTATGGCTACACCTTC. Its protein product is CAITFGSYGYTF.

CDR3 sequence (DNA): TGTGCCAGCAGCCAAGTGAGTTTTGCGGGAGGGTACTTCGATACGCAGTATTTT. Amino acid sequence: CASSQVSFAGGYFDTQYF. This chain uses TRBV4-2 with TRBJ2-3; 9 nucleotides match TRBD2. The CDR3 totals 18 residues. Germline V gene data show CDR1 as LGHNA and CDR2 as YNFKEQ. The ends lost 1 base at V and 6 bases at J; junction bases unmatched: 14.

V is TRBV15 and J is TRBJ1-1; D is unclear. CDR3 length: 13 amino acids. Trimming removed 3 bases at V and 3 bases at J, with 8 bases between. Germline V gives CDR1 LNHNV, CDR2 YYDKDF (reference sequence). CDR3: CATSSNPDTEAFF. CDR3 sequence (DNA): TGTGCCACCAGCAGTAACCCGGACACTGAAGCTTTCTTT.